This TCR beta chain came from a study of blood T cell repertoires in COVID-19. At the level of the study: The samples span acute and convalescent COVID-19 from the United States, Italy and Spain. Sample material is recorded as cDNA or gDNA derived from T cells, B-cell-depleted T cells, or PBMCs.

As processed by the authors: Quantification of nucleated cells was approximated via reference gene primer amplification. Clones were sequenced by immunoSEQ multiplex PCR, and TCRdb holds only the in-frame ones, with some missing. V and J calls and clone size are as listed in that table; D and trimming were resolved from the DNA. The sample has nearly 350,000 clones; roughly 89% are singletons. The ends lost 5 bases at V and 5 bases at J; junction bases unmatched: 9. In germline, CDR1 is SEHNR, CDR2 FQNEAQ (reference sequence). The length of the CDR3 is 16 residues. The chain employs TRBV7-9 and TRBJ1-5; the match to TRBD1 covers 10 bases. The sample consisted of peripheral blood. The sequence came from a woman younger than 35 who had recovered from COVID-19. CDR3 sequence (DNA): TGTGCCAGCAGCCCTGCGTTAGGGACAGGGGATCAGCCCCAGCATTTT. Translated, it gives CASSPALGTGDQPQHF.